Listed here is a single T cell receptor (beta chain). The CDR3 has 12 amino acids. Trimming took off 5 bases at V and 3 bases at J, with 10 bases between the two ends. Germline values: CDR1 SQVTM, CDR2 ANQGSEA. This record belongs to a study of blood T cell repertoires in COVID-19. Sequencing used immunoSEQ multiplex PCR; TCRdb keeps in-frame clones, though not all of them. The profile shows 150,000 or so clones, roughly 80% of them singletons. The sequencing input was peripheral blood. The TCR comes from a woman aged 45-65 years with active or convalescent COVID-19. This chain connects TRBV29-1 to TRBJ1-2; D not certain. Here the CDR3 DNA reads TGCAGCGTTCTAGAGACCGACTATGGCTACACCTTC. Protein product: CSVLETDYGYTF.